This section outlines one T cell receptor beta chain sequence together with its context. The data derive from a study of regulatory T cells in long-lasting Graves disease. Study at large: Graves' patients diagnosed newly had used antithyroid drugs under 3 months.

The time point is: newly diagnosed GD, antithyroid drugs for less than 3 months. TCR sequences were obtained from RNA taken from PBMCs. CDR3-region Arm-PCR and iRepertoire HTBI primers produced the TCR beta libraries. TCRdb re-called the multiplex PCR reads through MiXCR, storing one row per CDR3 protein. Seen here are under 800,000 distinct CDR3 sequences, roughly 15% observed once, and the top ten hold under 20%. The CDR3 consists of 17 residues. V lost 3 bases, J lost 0 bases, and 15 bases lay in between. Germline loops: CDR1 SGHDN, CDR2 FVKESK. These data were also filed under a second study, of T cells in Graves' hyperthyroidism and ophthalmopathy.

This chain uses TRBV14 with TRBJ2-1; D is tentatively TRBD1 or TRBD2 (5 bases each). This receptor was taken from a woman in her thirties with Graves disease. The sample was peripheral blood mononuclear cells (PBMCs), taken at new diagnosis, from a patient treated with antithyroid drugs. The CDR3 loop is CASSHNWGKSSYNEQFF. The CDR3 DNA is TGTGCCAGCAGCCACAACTGGGGGAAGAGCTCCTACAATGAGCAGTTCTTC.